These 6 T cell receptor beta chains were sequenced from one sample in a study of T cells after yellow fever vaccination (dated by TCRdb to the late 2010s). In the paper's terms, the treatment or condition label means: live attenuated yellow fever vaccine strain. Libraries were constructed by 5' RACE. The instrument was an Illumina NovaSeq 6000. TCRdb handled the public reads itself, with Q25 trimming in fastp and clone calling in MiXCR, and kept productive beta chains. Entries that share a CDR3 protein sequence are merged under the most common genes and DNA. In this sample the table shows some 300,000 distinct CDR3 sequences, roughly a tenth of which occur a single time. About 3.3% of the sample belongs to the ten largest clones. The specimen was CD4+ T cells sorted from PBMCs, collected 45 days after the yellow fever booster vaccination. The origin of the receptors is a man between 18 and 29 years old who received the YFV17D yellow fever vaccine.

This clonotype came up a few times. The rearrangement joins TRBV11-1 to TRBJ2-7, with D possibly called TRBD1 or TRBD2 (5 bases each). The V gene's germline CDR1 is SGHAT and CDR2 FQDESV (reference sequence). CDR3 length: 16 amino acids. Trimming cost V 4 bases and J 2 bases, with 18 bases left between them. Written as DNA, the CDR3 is TGTGCCAGCAGCTCTACCTTGTCCAGGGACCCCTACGAGCAGTACTTC. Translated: CASSSTLSRDPYEQYF.

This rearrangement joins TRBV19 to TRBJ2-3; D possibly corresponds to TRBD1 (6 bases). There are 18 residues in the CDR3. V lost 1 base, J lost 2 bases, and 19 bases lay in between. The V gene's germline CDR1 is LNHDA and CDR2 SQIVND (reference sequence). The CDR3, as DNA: TGTGCCAGTAGTATAGCACGGGCGGACAGCGCGTCCACAGATACGCAGTATTTT. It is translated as CASSIARADSASTDTQYF.

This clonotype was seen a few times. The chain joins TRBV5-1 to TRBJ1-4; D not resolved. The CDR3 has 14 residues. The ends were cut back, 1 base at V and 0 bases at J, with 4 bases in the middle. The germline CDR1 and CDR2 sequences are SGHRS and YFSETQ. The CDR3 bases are TGCGCCAGCAGCTTGTCAGCAACTAATGAAAAACTGTTTTTT. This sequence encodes CASSLSATNEKLFF.

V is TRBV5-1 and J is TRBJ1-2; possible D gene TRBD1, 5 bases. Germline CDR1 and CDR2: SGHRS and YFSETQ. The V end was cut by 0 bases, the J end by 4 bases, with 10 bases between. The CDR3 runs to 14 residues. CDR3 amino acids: CASSLEDTFYGYTF. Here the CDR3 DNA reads TGCGCCAGCAGCTTGGAGGACACCTTCTATGGCTACACCTTC.

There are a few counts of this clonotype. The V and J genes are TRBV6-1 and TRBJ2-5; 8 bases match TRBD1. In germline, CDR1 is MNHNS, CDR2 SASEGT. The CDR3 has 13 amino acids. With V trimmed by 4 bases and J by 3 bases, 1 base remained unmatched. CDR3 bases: TGTGCCAGCAGTGGGGGACAGGAAGAGACCCAGTACTTC. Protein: CASSGGQEETQYF.

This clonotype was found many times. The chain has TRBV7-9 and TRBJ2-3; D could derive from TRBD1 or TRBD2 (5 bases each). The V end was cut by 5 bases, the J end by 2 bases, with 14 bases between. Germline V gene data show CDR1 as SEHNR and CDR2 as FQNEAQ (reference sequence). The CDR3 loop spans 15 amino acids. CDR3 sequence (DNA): TGTGCCAGCAGCCCCCGGGGCAGTTACACAGATACGCAGTATTTT. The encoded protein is CASSPRGSYTDTQYF.